The TCR beta chain described here comes from a study of cytomegalovirus exposure and HLA in healthy donors. The PCR ran on 60 Vbeta and 13 Jbeta primers. Assay used: immunoSEQ multiplex PCR; TCRdb lists only in-frame clones, some missing. The repertoire includes about 180,000 clones, over 65% of them detected once, and about 1.5% sits in the top ten. The CDR3 covers 15 residues. Germline V gene lookup returns CDR1 MNHEY and CDR2 SVGAGI. The germline V and J ends were trimmed by 5 bases and 3 bases, with 14 bases remaining between them. Sequences were obtained from PBMCs. The clonotype comes from a man between 18 and 35 years old in good health and CMV-seronegative. The V call is TRBV6-5, the J call TRBJ1-3; perhaps TRBD1 as D (5 bases). CDR3 coding DNA: TGTGCCAGCAGTCAGCAGGGTAGAGATGGAAACACCATATATTTT. This translates into CASSQQGRDGNTIYF.